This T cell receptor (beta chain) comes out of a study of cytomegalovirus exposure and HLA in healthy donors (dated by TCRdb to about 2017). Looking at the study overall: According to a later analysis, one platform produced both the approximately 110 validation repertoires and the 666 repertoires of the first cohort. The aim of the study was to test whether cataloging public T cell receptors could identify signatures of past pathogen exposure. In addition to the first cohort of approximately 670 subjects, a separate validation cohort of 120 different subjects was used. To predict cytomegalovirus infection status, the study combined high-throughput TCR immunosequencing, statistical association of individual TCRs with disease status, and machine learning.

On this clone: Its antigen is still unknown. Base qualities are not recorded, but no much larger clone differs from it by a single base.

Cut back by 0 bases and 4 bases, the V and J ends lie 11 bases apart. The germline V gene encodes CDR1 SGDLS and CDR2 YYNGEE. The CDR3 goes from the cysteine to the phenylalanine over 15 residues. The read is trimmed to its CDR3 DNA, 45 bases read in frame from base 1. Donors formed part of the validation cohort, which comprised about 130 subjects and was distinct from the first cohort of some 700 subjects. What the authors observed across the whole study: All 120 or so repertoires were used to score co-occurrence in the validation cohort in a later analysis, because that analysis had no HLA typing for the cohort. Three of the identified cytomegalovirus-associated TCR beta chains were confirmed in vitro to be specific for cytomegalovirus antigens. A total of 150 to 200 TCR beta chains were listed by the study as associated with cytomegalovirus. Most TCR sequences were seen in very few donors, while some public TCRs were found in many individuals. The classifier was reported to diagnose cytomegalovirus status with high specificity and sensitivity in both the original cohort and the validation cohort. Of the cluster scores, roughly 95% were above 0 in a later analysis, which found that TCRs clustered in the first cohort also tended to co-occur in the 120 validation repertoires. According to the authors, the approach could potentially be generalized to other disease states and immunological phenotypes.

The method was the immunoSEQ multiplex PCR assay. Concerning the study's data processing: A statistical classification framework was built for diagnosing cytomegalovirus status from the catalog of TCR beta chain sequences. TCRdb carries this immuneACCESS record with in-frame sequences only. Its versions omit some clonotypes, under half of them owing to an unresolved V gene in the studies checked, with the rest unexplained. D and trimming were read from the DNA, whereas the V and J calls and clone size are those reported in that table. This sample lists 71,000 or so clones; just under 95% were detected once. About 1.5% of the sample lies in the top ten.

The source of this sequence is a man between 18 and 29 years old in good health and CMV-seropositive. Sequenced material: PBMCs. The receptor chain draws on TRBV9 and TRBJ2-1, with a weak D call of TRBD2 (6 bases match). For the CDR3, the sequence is CASSVGGAGYNEQFF. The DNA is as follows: TGTGCCAGCAGCGTAGGCGGGGCGGGGTACAATGAGCAGTTCTTC.